This T cell receptor beta chain is from a study of T cell repertoires in ileal Crohn's disease. Study context: Every patient was operated on for stricturing (roughly 61%) or penetrating (39%) complications.

Overall study results and limits: Compared with CD4 T cells, sorted CD8 cells carried more expanded clones. Clonal expansions were more frequent in active smokers than non-smokers at surgery.

Generated by immunoSEQ multiplex PCR, the TCRdb table keeps only in-frame clones and is missing some. The table records approximately 8,200 clones, 77% of them present only once. Adults with ileal or ileocolonic Crohn's disease and an indication for resection were eligible. J lost 2 bases, V lost 5 bases, and 2 bases had no gene match. CDR1 is GTSNPN, CDR2 SVGIG, per germline (reference sequence). The CDR3 runs to 12 residues. Remarks on this clone: Its antigen is undetermined.

The specimen sequenced was ileal tissue. The rearrangement links TRBV30 to TRBJ1-1; 7 bases are shared with TRBD1. The sequence derives from an adult with Crohn's disease. Written as DNA, the CDR3 is TGTGCCTGGGGGGACAGAAACACTGAAGCTTTCTTT. Translation: CAWGDRNTEAFF.